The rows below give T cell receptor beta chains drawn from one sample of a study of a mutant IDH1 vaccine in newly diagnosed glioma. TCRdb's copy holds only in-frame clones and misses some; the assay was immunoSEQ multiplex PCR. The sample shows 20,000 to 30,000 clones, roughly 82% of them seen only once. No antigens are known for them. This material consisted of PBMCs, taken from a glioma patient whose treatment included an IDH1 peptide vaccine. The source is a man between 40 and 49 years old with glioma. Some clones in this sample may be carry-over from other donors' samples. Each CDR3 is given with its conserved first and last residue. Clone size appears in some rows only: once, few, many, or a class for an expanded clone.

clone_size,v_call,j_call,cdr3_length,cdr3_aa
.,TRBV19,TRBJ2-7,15,CASSPREGLDLEQYF
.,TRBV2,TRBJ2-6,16,CASMRTLLSGANVLTF
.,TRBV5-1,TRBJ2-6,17,CASSLRGRNSGANVLTF
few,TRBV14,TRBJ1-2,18,CASSQDLWAGNFLYGYTF
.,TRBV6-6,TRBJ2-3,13,CASTDRDWDTQYF
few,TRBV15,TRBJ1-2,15,CATSRKGGGSYGYTF
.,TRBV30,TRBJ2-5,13,CAWSPLGGETQYF
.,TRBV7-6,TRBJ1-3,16,CASSLYSLGSGNTIYF
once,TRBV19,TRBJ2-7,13,CASSADRGGEQYF
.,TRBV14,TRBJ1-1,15,CASSQVAGEGRLAFF
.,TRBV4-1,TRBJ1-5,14,CASSQGRGDQPQHF
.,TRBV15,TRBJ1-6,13,CATSSQYNSPLHF
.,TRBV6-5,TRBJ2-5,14,CASSPGLRAETQYF
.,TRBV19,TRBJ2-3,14,CASSPPGWADTQYF
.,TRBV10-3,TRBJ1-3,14,CAISDRSSGNTIYF
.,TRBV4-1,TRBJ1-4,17,CASSPGRAVGQGEKLFF
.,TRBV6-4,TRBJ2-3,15,CASSLGTEHTDTQYF
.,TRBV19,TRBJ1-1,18,CASSIAVSYRASNTEAFF
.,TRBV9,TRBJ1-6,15,CASSVEGSINSPLHF
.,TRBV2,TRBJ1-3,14,CASRSSNRGNTIYF
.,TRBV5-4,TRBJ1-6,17,CASRRQGFGIGHSPLHF
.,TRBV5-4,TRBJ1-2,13,CASSSGGAGGYTF
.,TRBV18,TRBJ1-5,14,CASSPPGQGRPQHF
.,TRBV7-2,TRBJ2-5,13,CASNLRPTETQYF
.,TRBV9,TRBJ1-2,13,CASNLQGFSGYTF
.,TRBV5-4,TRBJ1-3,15,CASSSDRDSGNTIYF
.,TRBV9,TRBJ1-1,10,CAQENTEAFF
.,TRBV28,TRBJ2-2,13,CASQLTNTGELFF
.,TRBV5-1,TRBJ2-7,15,CASSLGSGGNYEQYF
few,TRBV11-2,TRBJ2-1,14,CASSFGTGGNEQFF
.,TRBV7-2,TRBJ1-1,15,CASSSAGTWNTEAFF
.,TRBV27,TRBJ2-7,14,CASSLSSGGGEQYF
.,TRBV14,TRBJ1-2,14,CASSQLQGNYGYTF
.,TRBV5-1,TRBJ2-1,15,CASSPLTSGGGEQFF
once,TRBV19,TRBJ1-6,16,CASSGQGSQYNSPLHF
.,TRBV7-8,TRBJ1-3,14,CASSPGPSGNTIYF
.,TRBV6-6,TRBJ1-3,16,CASSRSSVASGNTIYF
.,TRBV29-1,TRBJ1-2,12,CSALTGERGYTF
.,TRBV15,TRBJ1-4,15,CATSSPRTGVEKLFF
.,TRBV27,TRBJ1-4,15,CASSLQGLVNEKLFF
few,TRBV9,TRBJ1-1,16,CASSPTNPGLNTEAFF
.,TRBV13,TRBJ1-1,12,CASSLWGTEAFF
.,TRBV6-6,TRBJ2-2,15,CASSLTGGAAGELFF
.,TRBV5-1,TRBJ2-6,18,CASSPRQGARSGANVLTF
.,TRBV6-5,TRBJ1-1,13,CASSSGATRRAFF
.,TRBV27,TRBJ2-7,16,CASSLSTTSGVYEQYF
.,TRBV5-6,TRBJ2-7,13,CASSGGADYEQYF
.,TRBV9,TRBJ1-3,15,CASSVATGPGNTIYF
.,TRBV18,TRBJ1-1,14,CASSPLQGDTEAFF
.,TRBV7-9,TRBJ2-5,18,CASSLASFSTGLQETQYF
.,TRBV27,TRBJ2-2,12,CASSFSTGELFF
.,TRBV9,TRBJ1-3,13,CASAPGLGNTIYF
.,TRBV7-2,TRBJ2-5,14,CASSQAMYQETQYF
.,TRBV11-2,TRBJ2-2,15,CASSSLFSRTGELFF
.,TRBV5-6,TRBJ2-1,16,CASSPPSLRGANEQFF